This record covers a single TCR beta chain. The antigen is not known. This record comes from a study of PD-1 blockade in classical Hodgkin lymphoma. Study-wide results and limits: Newly diagnosed patients had diversity similar to the baseline diversity of complete responders. As was reported, newly diagnosed patients showed lower baseline TCR diversity than healthy donors did.

There was relapse after autologous stem cell transplantation in every patient, and there was variation in brentuximab vedotin exposure. The germline gives CDR1 ENHRY, CDR2 SYGVKD. The CDR3 is 13 residues long. The trim removed 6 bases at V and 4 bases at J, leaving 5 bases unmatched. TCRdb keeps only in-frame clones here, not all; method: immunoSEQ multiplex PCR. Here the sample spans under 30,000 clones, more than 75% being singletons. The sequence was collected from a human donor with classical Hodgkin lymphoma. The chain is built from TRBV10-3 and TRBJ2-7; 8 bases are shared with TRBD1. This sample comprised peripheral blood mononuclear cells (PBMCs), obtained before the second cycle of nivolumab. In DNA, the CDR3 is TGTGCCATCAGAAAAGGACAGGGATACGAGCAGTACTTC. This gives the protein CAIRKGQGYEQYF.